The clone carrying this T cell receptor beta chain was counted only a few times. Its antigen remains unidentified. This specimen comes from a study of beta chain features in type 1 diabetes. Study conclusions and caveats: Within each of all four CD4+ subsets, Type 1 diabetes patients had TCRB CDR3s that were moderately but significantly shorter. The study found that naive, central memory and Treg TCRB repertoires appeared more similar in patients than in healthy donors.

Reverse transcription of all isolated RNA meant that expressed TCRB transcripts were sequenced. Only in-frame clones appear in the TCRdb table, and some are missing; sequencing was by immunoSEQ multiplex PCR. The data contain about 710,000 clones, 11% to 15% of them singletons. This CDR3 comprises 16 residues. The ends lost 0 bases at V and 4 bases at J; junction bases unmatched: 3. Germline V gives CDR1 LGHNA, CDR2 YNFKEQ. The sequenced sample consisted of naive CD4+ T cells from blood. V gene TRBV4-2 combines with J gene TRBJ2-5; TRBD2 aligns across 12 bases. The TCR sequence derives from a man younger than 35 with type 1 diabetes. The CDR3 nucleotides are TGTGCCAGCAGCCAAGACCCTAGCGGGAGGGTAGAGACCCAGTACTTC. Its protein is CASSQDPSGRVETQYF.